A selection of T cell receptor beta chains follows, all from one sample in a study of human T cells and chemical hapten exposure. TCRdb re-called the RACE reads through MiXCR, storing one row per CDR3 protein. The sample comprises tens of thousands of distinct CDR3 sequences, less than 11% of which are singletons, and roughly 5% rests with the top ten. The sample in question was whole blood, obtained in connection with sensitization to the hapten diphenylcyclopropenone (DPC). All receptors come from a woman in her forties or fifties with alopecia areata. Some clones in this sample may be carry-over from other donors' samples. CDR3s include the opening cysteine and the closing phenylalanine or tryptophan.

>TRBV20-1
CSAPVRTGGSNQPQHF
>TRBV5-4
CASSSLRGLGQETQYF
>TRBV6-5
CASSYSRTGMNSPLHF
>TRBV12-3/TRBV12-4
CASSLDRNSPLHF
>TRBV6-1
CASSRTGREQYF
>TRBV27
CASSPQGDTEAFF
>TRBV20-1
CSAPPGWVTDTQYF
>TRBV28
CASRHRFANTGELFF
>TRBV12-3/TRBV12-4
CASKRRENYEQYF
>TRBV9
CASSPRLDPRNEQFF
>TRBV7-9
CASSLSVHPDTQYF